This T cell receptor (beta chain) was observed in a study of T cells in women clearing cervical HPV infection. Sequencing used immunoSEQ multiplex PCR; TCRdb keeps in-frame clones, though not all of them. The sample has tens of thousands of clones. This receptor was taken from a woman aged 18 to 75 with a cervical HPV16 infection that either progressed to CIN3+ or cleared (not recorded which). Sequencing input: blood buffy coat.

The covered CDR3 bases are TGCGCCAGCAGCGTCCGACAGGGGAAGGACAATGAG. The encoded protein is CASSVRQGKDNE. The whole CDR3 protein reads CASSVRQGKDNEQFF. The chain employs TRBV5-1 and TRBJ2-1, with 8 bases lining up with TRBD1. Coverage ceases 3 residues before the CDR3 finishes, and the germline J gene fills in the end. Looked up from germline, CDR1 is SGHRS and CDR2 is YFSETQ. Trimming at V came to 4 bases and at J to 5 bases, leaving 8 bases not matched to a gene. This CDR3 is built from 15 residues.